The 28 T cell receptor beta chains presented below share a single source sample, sequenced in a study of CD8+ T cells in alopecia areata. The authors extracted RNA and reverse transcribed it into cDNA as the sequencing template. Clones were read by immunoSEQ multiplex PCR, and TCRdb kept only the in-frame ones, dropping some. The table has about 150,000 clones, 80% to 90% seen once. This specimen was CD8+ T cells sorted from blood, taken at week 0. The receptor source for this set is a human donor with alopecia areata.

The chain is built from TRBV11-2 and TRBJ1-2; the D is unclear. The CDR3 spans 16 residues. Germline-derived CDR1 and CDR2 are SGHAT and FQNNGV. Trimming pared 5 bases from V and 6 bases from J, leaving 22 bases between. CDR3 nucleotide sequence: TGTGCCAGCAGCCTGATAGAGGCCCTTAACCCCAATGGCTACACCTTC. This codes for CASSLIEALNPNGYTF.

V and J are TRBV5-6 and TRBJ2-7; D gene ambiguous. V lost 1 base, J lost 2 bases, and 13 bases lay in between. Germline CDR1 and CDR2: SGHDT and YYEEEE. This CDR3 is 15 amino acids long. In DNA form, the CDR3 reads TGTGCCAGCAGCTTGTCCCCAGGTGAAACCTACGAGCAGTACTTC. Translation gives CASSLSPGETYEQYF.

The chain is built from TRBV7-9 and TRBJ2-1; TRBD2 matches at 9 bases. The germline CDR1 and CDR2 sequences are SEHNR and FQNEAQ (reference sequence). CDR3 length: 15 amino acids. J gave up 5 bases and V 4 bases, and 6 bases lay outside the gene matches. This CDR3 reads CASSSWRGGDNEQFF. CDR3 bases: TGTGCCAGCAGCTCATGGCGGGGGGGAGACAATGAGCAGTTCTTC.

The chain employs TRBV15 and TRBJ1-1; the D gene is possibly TRBD1 (5 bases). The germline CDR1 and CDR2 sequences are LNHNV and YYDKDF (reference sequence). V dropped 1 base and J dropped 4 bases, with 10 bases sitting between them. This CDR3 spans 14 amino acids. This CDR3 is CATSRGRDGTEAFF. The CDR3 DNA is TGTGCCACCAGCAGAGGCAGGGATGGCACTGAAGCTTTCTTT. The full variable domain, with the rest looked up from reference TRBV15 and TRBJ1-1, is DAMVIQNPRYQVTQFGKPVTLSCSQTLNHNVMYWYQQKSSQAPKLLFHYYDKDFNNEADTPDNFQSRRPNTSFCFLDIRSPGLGDTAMYLCATSRGRDGTEAFFGQGTRLTVV.

The chain recombines TRBV29-1 with TRBJ2-5; TRBD2 matches 9 bases. Germline lookup yields CDR1 SQVTM and CDR2 ANQGSEA. The CDR3 is made up of 17 amino acids. V lost 0 bases and J lost 0; bases outside the gene matches: 8. DNA of the CDR3: TGCAGCGTTGAAGATGGGTCGACTAGCGGCCACCAAGAGACCCAGTACTTC. It specifies CSVEDGSTSGHQETQYF.

The chain uses TRBV13 and TRBJ2-3; TRBD2 matches 11 bases. Germline CDR1 is PRHDT and CDR2 is FYEKMQ (reference sequence). The trim removed 2 bases at V and 3 bases at J, leaving 1 base unmatched. The CDR3 sequence is 15 residues long. Here the CDR3 reads CASSLLAGGTDTQYF. The CDR3 bases are TGTGCCAGCAGCTTATTAGCGGGAGGGACAGATACGCAGTATTTT.

This clone was observed a single time. This sequence joins TRBV5-1 and TRBJ2-3; TRBD2 matches at 8 bases. V was clipped by 3 bases and J by 6 bases; unmatched bases: 15. Germline CDR1 and CDR2: SGHRS and YFSETQ. The CDR3 totals 17 residues. CDR3 coding DNA: TGCGCCAGCAGCTCATCTACGGGACTAGTGTCTATGGATACGCAGTATTTT. Its translation is CASSSSTGLVSMDTQYF.

This clone showed up just a few times. This chain joins TRBV27 and TRBJ2-1; 8 bases fit TRBD2. The CDR3 sequence is 15 residues long. Germline values: CDR1 MNHEY, CDR2 SMNVEV (reference sequence). Trimming at V came to 6 bases and at J to 1 base, leaving 5 bases not matched to a gene. The CDR3 loop reads CASSPVAGSYNEQFF. Written as DNA, the CDR3 is TGTGCCAGCAGCCCGGTAGCGGGGTCCTACAATGAGCAGTTCTTC.

V and J are TRBV5-1 and TRBJ2-1, with 12 bases aligning to TRBD2. CDR1 is SGHRS and CDR2 is YFSETQ in the germline V gene. There are 17 residues in the CDR3. V dropped 2 bases and J dropped 0; count of bases not matched to a gene: 3. In nucleotides, the CDR3 is TGCGCCAGCAGCTTCCGACTAGCGGGGGCCTCCTACAATGAGCAGTTCTTC. Translating gives CASSFRLAGASYNEQFF.

This chain links TRBV11-2 with TRBJ2-4; D is undetermined. The ends were cut back, 6 bases at V and 5 bases at J, with 14 bases in the middle. The CDR3 length is 14 residues. The germline CDR1 and CDR2 sequences are SGHAT and FQNNGV. In nucleotides, the CDR3 is TGTGCCAGCAGGAACGGCATTAGCCAAAACATTCAGTACTTC. Translation gives CASRNGISQNIQYF.

A remark on this clone: Other DNA sequences in the same sample also yield this CDR3. The rearrangement links TRBV4-1 to TRBJ2-7, with D perhaps given as TRBD1 or TRBD2 (5 bases each). V lost 0 bases and J 0 bases, leaving 9 bases between the germline ends. Looked up from germline, CDR1 is MGHRA and CDR2 is YSYEKL. The CDR3 covers 15 residues. CDR3 DNA: TGCGCCAGCAGCCAAGAAGCAGGGAGCTCCTACGAGCAGTACTTC. Its protein product is CASSQEAGSSYEQYF.

This clone appeared a few times. V and J are TRBV11-2 and TRBJ2-5; D remains ambiguous. Trimming pared 5 bases from V and 2 bases from J, leaving 12 bases between. There are 14 residues in the CDR3. Germline V CDR1 and CDR2: SGHAT, FQNNGV. CDR3 nucleotides: TGTGCCAGCAGCCACAACTACGAGCAAGAGACCCAGTACTTC. Its protein product is CASSHNYEQETQYF.

CDR3: CASSQDLAKGNEQFF. Here the CDR3 DNA reads TGCGCCAGCAGCCAAGATTTAGCGAAGGGAAATGAGCAGTTCTTC. The chain links TRBV4-1 to TRBJ2-1; tentative D call: TRBD2 (5 bases). Germline values: CDR1 MGHRA, CDR2 YSYEKL. The CDR3 extends over 15 amino acids. V lost 0 bases, J lost 7 bases, and 13 bases lay in between.

The V call is TRBV11-2, the J call TRBJ2-2, with D unresolved. The CDR3 runs 18 residues. Trimming stripped 0 bases from V and 4 bases from J, with 18 bases between. Germline loops: CDR1 SGHAT, CDR2 FQNNGV. The CDR3 coding sequence is TGTGCCAGCAGCTTAGATCCCCGGGCGATTCTGGGCACCGGGGAGCTGTTTTTT. Protein: CASSLDPRAILGTGELFF.

The chain couples TRBV29-1 to TRBJ1-2; D not certain. The CDR3 is 11 amino acids. Germline CDR1 SQVTM, CDR2 ANQGSEA. V was cut by 0 bases and J by 8 bases, with 7 bases left in between. The CDR3 sequence: CSVEEYDGYTF. The DNA for the CDR3 is TGCAGCGTTGAAGAGTATGACGGCTACACCTTC.

The rearrangement links TRBV7-2 to TRBJ1-1; unclear D gene. This CDR3 is 11 amino acids long. The V and J ends lost 4 bases and 6 bases respectively, with 6 bases between them. Germline CDR1 reads SGHTA; CDR2 reads FQGNSA. The CDR3 is CASSSSAEAFF. CDR3 DNA sequence: TGTGCCAGCAGCTCGTCCGCTGAAGCTTTCTTT.

This clone was counted a few times. V and J are TRBV29-1 and TRBJ2-1, with D uncertain. The germline gives CDR1 SQVTM, CDR2 ANQGSEA. CDR3 length equals 12 residues. Trimming stripped 2 bases from V and 4 bases from J, with 6 bases between. The CDR3 reads CSVERWYNEQFF. The CDR3, as DNA: TGCAGCGTTGAAAGGTGGTACAATGAGCAGTTCTTC.

V usage is TRBV27 and J usage is TRBJ2-7, with D tentatively TRBD1 (6 bases). This CDR3 contains 12 residues. Germline CDR1 MNHEY, CDR2 SMNVEV (reference sequence). V lost 4 bases, J lost 6 bases, and 10 bases lay in between. The CDR3 sequence is CASSYREGEQYF. The DNA of the CDR3 is TGTGCCAGCAGTTACAGGGAAGGCGAGCAGTACTTC.

The sample holds a few counts of this clone. The chain combines TRBV25-1 with TRBJ2-1; unclear D gene. Deletions cut 5 bases from V and 2 bases from J, with 10 bases between. This CDR3 spans 14 amino acids. Germline V gives CDR1 MGHDK, CDR2 SYGVNS. DNA of the CDR3: TGTGCCAGCAGTACAAAATGGGCCTACAATGAGCAGTTCTTC. Translated: CASSTKWAYNEQFF.

V usage is TRBV19 and J usage is TRBJ2-1, with a tentative D call TRBD2 (6 bases). Trimming took 8 bases from V and 2 from J, leaving 16 bases between them. Germline lookup yields CDR1 LNHDA and CDR2 SQIVND (reference sequence). There are 15 residues in the CDR3. The CDR3 nucleotides are TGTGCCAGTCAGCCCACCGGGGGTACCTACAATGAGCAGTTCTTC. Protein sequence: CASQPTGGTYNEQFF.

This rearrangement joins TRBV15 to TRBJ2-7; the D gene is possibly TRBD2 (5 bases). The germline V gene has CDR1 LNHNV and CDR2 YYDKDF (reference sequence). The CDR3 has 15 residues. V lost 0 bases, J lost 0 bases, and 9 bases lay in between. For the CDR3, the DNA is TGTGCCACCAGCAGAGAGAAAGGGAGCTCCTACGAGCAGTACTTC. Encoded protein: CATSREKGSSYEQYF. Full variable domain (remainder filled in from reference TRBV15 and TRBJ2-7): DAMVIQNPRYQVTQFGKPVTLSCSQTLNHNVMYWYQQKSSQAPKLLFHYYDKDFNNEADTPDNFQSRRPNTSFCFLDIRSPGLGDTAMYLCATSREKGSSYEQYFGPGTRLTVT.

The DNA of the CDR3 is TGTGCCAGCAGCCAAACCGACAGTTACGAGCAGTACTTC. Translated, it gives CASSQTDSYEQYF. The chain links TRBV4-2 to TRBJ2-7, with D perhaps matching TRBD1 (5 bases). CDR1 is LGHNA and CDR2 is YNFKEQ in the germline V gene. CDR3 size: 13 residues. V lost 2 bases and J 4 bases, leaving 9 bases between the germline ends.

This clone was detected once. This rearrangement joins TRBV30 to TRBJ2-1; 7 bases align to TRBD2. The CDR3 loop spans 12 amino acids. V dropped 0 bases and J dropped 10; count of bases not matched to a gene: 3. Germline V gives CDR1 GTSNPN, CDR2 SVGIG (reference sequence). The CDR3 DNA follows: TGTGCCTGGAGTGTACTCGGGAGGGAGCAGTTCTTC. Amino acids: CAWSVLGREQFF.

The V gene is TRBV5-6, the J gene TRBJ2-1; D is undetermined. Germline loops: CDR1 SGHDT, CDR2 YYEEEE. This CDR3 spans 14 amino acids. Deletions cut 2 bases from V and 0 bases from J, with 6 bases between. The CDR3 nucleotides read TGTGCCAGCAGCTTTTATAGCTCCTACAATGAGCAGTTCTTC. As protein: CASSFYSSYNEQFF.

A single count supports this clone. The rearrangement joins TRBV10-2 to TRBJ2-2; D unresolved. The CDR3 totals 13 residues. Deletions cut 6 bases from V and 3 bases from J, with 8 bases between. The germline V gene encodes CDR1 WSHSY and CDR2 SAAADI. CDR3 protein: CASRRRDTGELFF. The DNA of the CDR3 is TGCGCCAGCAGGAGAAGAGACACCGGGGAGCTGTTTTTT.

V is TRBV7-9 and J is TRBJ1-1; no reliable D call. This CDR3 has 12 amino acids. CDR1 is SEHNR, CDR2 FQNEAQ, per germline (reference sequence). With 3 bases removed from V and 3 bases from J, the gap between germline ends came to 5 bases. The CDR3: CASSFVYTEAFF. The CDR3, as DNA: TGTGCCAGCAGCTTTGTTTACACTGAAGCTTTCTTT.

The rearrangement joins TRBV6-5 to TRBJ2-3; 8 nucleotides match TRBD1. CDR1 is MNHEY and CDR2 is SVGAGI in the germline V gene. V shed 0 bases and J 1 base; nucleotides not matched to a gene: 3. The CDR3 has 16 residues. CDR3 loop: CASSYSETGGTDTQYF. In DNA form, the CDR3 reads TGTGCCAGCAGTTACTCGGAGACAGGGGGCACAGATACGCAGTATTTT.

This chain links TRBV29-1 with TRBJ2-7; 10 nucleotides match TRBD2. V lost 4 bases and J lost 3; bases outside the gene matches: 6. The CDR3 is 14 amino acids. CDR1 is SQVTM, CDR2 ANQGSEA, per germline. Here the CDR3 DNA reads TGCAGCGTTGTTACCGGGACTAGCGTCTACGAGCAGTACTTC. It is translated as CSVVTGTSVYEQYF.